The T cell receptor beta chain under discussion was sequenced for a study of CD8 T cells in ankylosing spondylitis (dated by TCRdb to between 2016 and 2019). Regarding the study in general: The study profiled T cell receptor beta repertoires in healthy donors and ankylosing spondylitis patients to find disease-linked TCR variants. Samples of peripheral blood were taken, and for ankylosing spondylitis patients, synovial fluid was collected as well. In total, the full study cohort was made up of 110 or so healthy donors and roughly 27 ankylosing spondylitis patients.

This clonotype was observed a few times. The antigen it recognizes is unknown. No much larger clone exists at a distance of one base, and base qualities are not known. The CDR3 spans 16 residues, from the cysteine through the phenylalanine. Only CDR3 DNA remains: 48 bases, in frame from the first base. V gives up 4 bases and J gives up 8 bases, and the segment between their germline ends measures 21 bases. From a lookup of the germline V gene (reference sequence), CDR1 and CDR2 are LGHDT and YNNKEL. Beyond this particular receptor, the publication reports: Some of the motif variants had been reported before in the synovial fluid and blood of reactive arthritis patients, a finding that suggests common disease-initiation mechanisms. A TCR beta motif made up of several highly homologous amino acid variants appeared to be characteristic of blood from ankylosing spondylitis patients. The disease-linked clones had a CD8+ phenotype and were found at relatively low frequencies in peripheral blood. According to the report, matched synovial fluid samples from ankylosing spondylitis patients were significantly enriched for the disease-linked clones.

Instrument used: Illumina HiSeq 2500. Quantitative 5'-RACE with molecular barcodes was the method used to prepare the TCR beta libraries. The authors processed their data as follows. To identify disease-linked TCR variants, a new computational method was used, one built on a probabilistic model of VDJ rearrangement. The public reads were reprocessed in TCRdb via fastp at Q25 and MiXCR, keeping in-frame beta chains. Rows are combined by CDR3 protein, so each entry shows the most common genes and DNA. Here the V and J calls rest on TCRdb's processing, not on the authors' analysis. The sample table shows 700,000 to 1,000,000 distinct CDR3 sequences, and about an eighth are seen once. 0.51% of the sample belongs to the ten largest clones.

Sequencing was carried out using blood, either unsorted or a sorted T cell fraction (not recorded which). This chain is built from TRBV3-1 and TRBJ1-5; a weak D assignment points to TRBD1 (5 bases agree). This clonotype was obtained from a male donor with ankylosing spondylitis. The CDR3 amino acid sequence is: CASSPGIGAAPEPQHF. The DNA reads as follows: TGTGCCAGCAGCCCCGGGATTGGGGCCGCACCTGAGCCCCAGCATTTT.